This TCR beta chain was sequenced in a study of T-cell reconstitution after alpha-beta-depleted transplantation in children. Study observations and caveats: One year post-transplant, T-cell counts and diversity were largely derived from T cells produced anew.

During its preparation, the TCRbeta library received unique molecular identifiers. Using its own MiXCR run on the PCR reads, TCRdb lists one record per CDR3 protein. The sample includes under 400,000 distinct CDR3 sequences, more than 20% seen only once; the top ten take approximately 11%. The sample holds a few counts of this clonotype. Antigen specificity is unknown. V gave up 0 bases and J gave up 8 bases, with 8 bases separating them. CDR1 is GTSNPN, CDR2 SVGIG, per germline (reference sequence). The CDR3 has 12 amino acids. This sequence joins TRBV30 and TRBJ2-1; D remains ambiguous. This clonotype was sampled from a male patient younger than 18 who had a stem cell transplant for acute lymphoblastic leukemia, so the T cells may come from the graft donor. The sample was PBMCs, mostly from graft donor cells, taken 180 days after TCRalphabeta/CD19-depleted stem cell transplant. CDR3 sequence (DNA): TGTGCCTGGAGTGTAGCTCCCCATGAGCAGTTCTTC. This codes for CAWSVAPHEQFF.